This TCR beta chain appears in the sequencing data of a study of blood T cells in healthy people across ages. Then a second PCR, running about 6 to 11 cycles, was carried out with a sample-barcoded 5' primer and a J-beta primer mix. A single record per CDR3 protein comes from TCRdb applying MiXCR to the 5' RACE reads. The sample includes roughly 800,000 distinct CDR3 sequences, around 36% of them seen just once. In this sample, this clonotype turned up many times. With 0 bases removed from V and 1 base from J, the gap between germline ends came to 18 bases. Germline-derived CDR1 and CDR2 are LNHNV and YYDKDF (reference sequence). CDR3 size: 18 residues. Researchers isolated at least 7 million PBMCs per sample.

The sequenced sample consisted of blood. The source is a man between 18 and 35 years old in good health. The V call is TRBV15, the J call TRBJ2-5; possible D gene TRBD1, 5 bases. Here the CDR3 reads CATSRERRGRAIQETQYF. In DNA, the CDR3 is TGTGCCACCAGCAGAGAACGTCGCGGCAGGGCCATCCAAGAGACCCAGTACTTC.